These 25 T cell receptor beta chains were all obtained from the same sample, sequenced in a study of control samples from healthy donors and cancer patients. Data came from immunoSEQ multiplex PCR; TCRdb stores just in-frame clones and leaves some out. This sample has 150,000 to 200,000 clones; 90% to 95% occur once, and the top ten carry roughly 1.5%. What was sequenced was blood. These TCRs come from a man younger than 35 in good health.

This rearrangement joins TRBV9 to TRBJ2-1, with 12 bases identical to TRBD2. CDR3 size: 16 residues. The V gene's germline CDR1 is SGDLS and CDR2 YYNGEE. The V and J ends lost 4 bases and 4 bases, in that order; junction bases with no gene match: 6. The CDR3 sequence: CASSPRTSGVYNEQFF. The DNA of the CDR3 is TGTGCCAGCAGCCCTCGGACTAGCGGGGTGTACAATGAGCAGTTCTTC. Using reference TRBV9 and TRBJ2-1 for the parts outside the CDR3, the full variable domain is DSGVTQTPKHLITATGQRVTLRCSPRSGDLSVYWYQQSLDQGLQFLIQYYNGEERAKGNILERFSAQQFPDLHSELNLSSLELGDSALYFCASSPRTSGVYNEQFFGPGTRLTVL.

V is TRBV2 and J is TRBJ1-1, with D possibly being TRBD1 (5 bases). Per germline, CDR1 SNHLY and CDR2 FYNNEI. The CDR3 loop spans 15 amino acids. Trimming removed 5 bases at V and 0 bases at J, with 13 bases between. The CDR3 loop is CASSTSTGLNTEAFF. Here the CDR3 DNA reads TGTGCCAGCAGTACGTCCACAGGTTTGAACACTGAAGCTTTCTTT.

This clone occurred once. The chain combines TRBV2 with TRBJ1-1; D uncertain. Per germline, CDR1 SNHLY and CDR2 FYNNEI. Trimming pared 7 bases from V and 2 bases from J, leaving 5 bases between. The CDR3 extends over 11 amino acids. The CDR3 bases are TGTGCCAGCAAGCTAAACACTGAAGCTTTCTTT. Residues: CASKLNTEAFF.

V and J are TRBV12-3 or TRBV12-4 and TRBJ1-2; a weak D match, TRBD1 (6 bases). This CDR3 has 13 amino acids. V was clipped by 2 bases and J by 6 bases, with 10 bases between them. The CDR3 spells CASSLRQGNGYTF. The CDR3, as DNA: TGTGCCAGCAGTTTAAGGCAGGGGAATGGCTACACCTTC.

The sample holds one count of this clone. The J gene is TRBJ2-3, the V gene TRBV24-1; D tentatively fits TRBD1 or TRBD2 (6 bases each). This CDR3 spans 15 amino acids. Deletions cut 4 bases from V and 3 bases from J, with 13 bases between. Germline V lookup: CDR1 KGHDR, CDR2 SFDVKD. CDR3 DNA sequence: TGTGCCACCAGTGACGGGGGCCTCGGAACAGATACGCAGTATTTT. Protein product: CATSDGGLGTDTQYF.

CDR3: CASSDVTGQGGDTQYF. The CDR3 coding sequence is TGTGCCAGCAGTGACGTAACTGGACAGGGAGGAGATACGCAGTATTTT. The genes are TRBV6-4 and TRBJ2-3; 8 positions match TRBD1. V was pared by 2 bases and J by 5 bases, with 9 bases of the junction left unmatched. This CDR3 has 16 amino acids. The germline V gene has CDR1 MRHNA and CDR2 SNTAGT.

V usage is TRBV10-3 and J usage is TRBJ2-1; 12 positions agree with TRBD1. The CDR3 is 21 residues long. V dropped 8 bases and J dropped 3; count of bases not matched to a gene: 23. Germline V gene data show CDR1 as ENHRY and CDR2 as SYGVKD. The CDR3 DNA sequence: TGTGCCATCTCTCCGGGACAGGGGGCCCGAAGGGCAGGGGGGAACTACAATGAGCAGTTCTTC. This gives the protein CAISPGQGARRAGGNYNEQFF.

The chain employs TRBV6-1 and TRBJ1-1; 7 positions agree with TRBD1. Per germline, CDR1 MNHNS and CDR2 SASEGT. Unmatched junction bases numbered 11, after V lost 4 bases and J lost 0 bases. The CDR3 sequence is 17 residues long. The CDR3 is CASSGQGRSGMNTEAFF. The CDR3 DNA sequence: TGTGCCAGCAGTGGACAGGGAAGGAGCGGAATGAACACTGAAGCTTTCTTT.

The chain carries TRBV18 and TRBJ1-2, with D unresolved. This CDR3 spans 15 amino acids. In germline, CDR1 is KGHSH, CDR2 LQKENI. Trimming shortened V by 3 bases and J by 8 bases, and 19 bases separated the two germline ends. As DNA, the CDR3 is TGTGCCAGCTCACCTGCCGCCAGCCGCTGGGAAGGCTACACCTTC. Protein sequence: CASSPAASRWEGYTF.

This chain connects TRBV11-2 to TRBJ1-1, with D unresolved. Trimming took off 6 bases at V and 1 base at J, with 9 bases between the two ends. The CDR3 sequence is 13 residues long. Germline V CDR1 and CDR2: SGHAT, FQNNGV. CDR3 sequence: CASSSTWNTEAFF. For the CDR3, the DNA is TGTGCCAGCAGTTCGACATGGAACACTGAAGCTTTCTTT.

This chain links TRBV5-4 with TRBJ2-1; D unresolved. CDR3 length: 14 residues. V was shortened by 1 base and J by 3 bases, with 8 bases between the two germline ends. Germline CDR1 is SGHNT and CDR2 is YYREEE (reference sequence). The CDR3 DNA reads TGTGCCAGCAGCTTGCGTAAAGACTACAATGAGCAGTTCTTC. Translating it yields CASSLRKDYNEQFF.

This chain joins TRBV19 and TRBJ2-1; the D is unclear. The ends were cut back, 3 bases at V and 0 bases at J, with 9 bases in the middle. This CDR3 region has 15 residues. The V gene's germline CDR1 is LNHDA and CDR2 SQIVND (reference sequence). The CDR3 region is CASSIYQSSYNEQFF. The DNA of the CDR3 is TGTGCCAGTAGTATTTATCAGAGCTCCTACAATGAGCAGTTCTTC.

The chain employs TRBV18 and TRBJ2-2; D perhaps matches TRBD2 (6 bases). This CDR3 comprises 13 residues. Germline V lookup: CDR1 KGHSH, CDR2 LQKENI. V lost 3 bases to trimming and J lost 4 bases, with 6 bases between them. In DNA form, the CDR3 reads TGTGCCAGCTCACCCGGGGGCACCGGGGAGCTGTTTTTT. Translated: CASSPGGTGELFF. Supplemented by reference TRBV18 and TRBJ2-2, the full variable domain reads NAGVMQNPRHLVRRRGQEARLRCSPMKGHSHVYWYRQLPEEGLKFMVYLQKENIIDESGMPKERFSAEFPKEGPSILRIQQVVRGDSAAYFCASSPGGTGELFFGEGSRLTVL.

This chain connects TRBV12-5 to TRBJ2-5; 9 nucleotides match TRBD2. J was trimmed by 2 bases and V by 6 bases; bases with no gene match: 4. This CDR3 is 14 amino acids long. CDR1 and CDR2 (germline): LGHNT, FRNRAP. Here the CDR3 DNA reads TGTGCTAGTGGACGCGGGGGGGATCAAGAGACCCAGTACTTC. Translated: CASGRGGDQETQYF. Filled out from reference TRBV12-5 and TRBJ2-5, the complete variable domain reads DARVTQTPRHKVTEMGQEVTMRCQPILGHNTVFWYRQTMMQGLELLAYFRNRAPLDDSGMPKDRFSAEMPDATLATLKIQPSEPRDSAVYFCASGRGGDQETQYFGPGTRLLVL.

This chain connects TRBV12-5 to TRBJ2-5; 9 positions agree with TRBD1. The CDR3 spans 17 residues. Germline CDR1 reads LGHNT; CDR2 reads FRNRAP. Losses at the gene ends were 1 base for V and 5 bases for J; bases not matched to a gene: 11. CDR3 amino acids: CASGLAIGTGLGETQYF. The CDR3 nucleotides are TGTGCTAGTGGTTTGGCCATAGGGACAGGGCTTGGGGAGACCCAGTACTTC.

The chain links TRBV5-1 to TRBJ2-3, with D perhaps matching TRBD2 (6 bases). CDR1 is SGHRS and CDR2 is YFSETQ in the germline V gene. Between the trimmed V and J ends, which lost 1 base and 4 bases, there was a span of 16 bases. The CDR3 is 16 residues long. CDR3 in amino acids: CASSLTRDSRADTQYF. CDR3 sequence (DNA): TGCGCCAGCAGCTTGACCCGGGACTCCCGGGCAGATACGCAGTATTTT.

The rearrangement joins TRBV10-3 to TRBJ2-7; D is possibly TRBD2 (5 bases). Germline CDR1 and CDR2: ENHRY and SYGVKD. Trimming shortened V by 4 bases and J by 5 bases, and 12 bases separated the two germline ends. This CDR3 spans 13 amino acids. This CDR3 reads CAISGQQEDEQYF. The DNA for the CDR3 is TGTGCCATCAGTGGGCAGCAGGAGGACGAGCAGTACTTC.

The chain couples TRBV14 to TRBJ2-2; D is possibly TRBD1 or TRBD2 (6 bases each). CDR1 is SGHDN, CDR2 FVKESK, per germline. The CDR3 contains 15 residues. V was shortened by 4 bases and J by 8 bases, with 17 bases between the two germline ends. DNA of the CDR3: TGTGCCAGCAGCCCCTTCGGGCGGGACATAGGGGAGCTGTTTTTT. This codes for CASSPFGRDIGELFF.

The rearrangement joins TRBV2 to TRBJ2-2; D is tentatively TRBD1 or TRBD2 (5 bases each). Germline CDR1 is SNHLY and CDR2 is FYNNEI. Trimming cost V 7 bases and J 7 bases, with 16 bases left between them. CDR3 length equals 14 residues. CDR3 nucleotides: TGTGCCAGCACTGGGACCCGCCCTGGCGGGGAGCTGTTTTTT. As protein: CASTGTRPGGELFF.

This sequence joins TRBV27 and TRBJ1-5; possibly TRBD1 for D (5 bases). The ends were cut back, 6 bases at V and 1 base at J, with 10 bases in the middle. This CDR3 contains 14 residues. The germline CDR1 and CDR2 sequences are MNHEY and SMNVEV (reference sequence). CDR3 bases: TGTGCCAGCAGCCGCCGGGACAGCAATCAGCCCCAGCATTTT. Translated, it gives CASSRRDSNQPQHF.

The chain links TRBV6-4 to TRBJ1-6, with unresolved D. Trimming removed 4 bases at V and 5 bases at J, with 6 bases between. CDR1 is MRHNA, CDR2 SNTAGT, per germline. The CDR3 spans 13 residues. The CDR3 region has the DNA TGTGCCAGCAGTGTGTCAAATAATTCACCCCTCCACTTT. Translated: CASSVSNNSPLHF.

This clone was found a few times. The chain combines TRBV4-1 with TRBJ1-5, with D possibly matching TRBD1 (5 bases). V lost 4 bases, J lost 3 bases, and 13 bases lay in between. Germline V lookup: CDR1 MGHRA, CDR2 YSYEKL. CDR3 length: 15 amino acids. The CDR3 here is CASSPVGLDNQPQHF. The CDR3 DNA reads as TGCGCCAGCAGCCCGGTGGGGCTCGACAATCAGCCCCAGCATTTT.

This clone has just one count. The rearrangement joins TRBV24-1 to TRBJ2-5; tentatively, D is TRBD1 or TRBD2 (5 bases each). CDR3 length equals 15 residues. CDR1 and CDR2 from the germline V gene are KGHDR and SFDVKD. Trimming took 4 bases from V and 4 from J, leaving 15 bases between them. CDR3 bases: TGTGCCACCAGTGAGGGGGAGCGGACCCTAGAGACCCAGTACTTC. This gives the protein CATSEGERTLETQYF.

The genes are TRBV19 and TRBJ1-4; TRBD1 might be the D (5 bases). This CDR3 region has 15 residues. Germline values: CDR1 LNHDA, CDR2 SQIVND (reference sequence). V lost 1 base and J lost 5, with 11 bases in between. Written as DNA, the CDR3 is TGTGCCAGTAGTATAGGTGGACAATTGAATGAAAAACTGTTTTTT. Amino acids: CASSIGGQLNEKLFF.

The gene calls are TRBV7-9 and TRBJ2-1; a weak D match, TRBD1 (6 bases). V lost 7 bases and J 3 bases, leaving 16 bases between the germline ends. The CDR3 extends over 15 amino acids. Germline CDR1 is SEHNR and CDR2 is FQNEAQ (reference sequence). Here the CDR3 reads CASTPVRDNYNEQFF. DNA of the CDR3: TGTGCCAGCACCCCCGTCCGGGACAACTACAATGAGCAGTTCTTC.